The entry below gives a single T cell receptor (beta chain) sequence along with its context. This entry is derived from a study of CD8 T cells in Susac syndrome. CD8+ and CD4+ T cells from blood underwent TCR beta sequencing, which was carried out in a high-throughput format. TEMRA cells were FACS-enriched, unlike CD8+ and CD4+ T cells, which were negatively isolated. V shed 5 bases and J shed 5 bases, with 12 bases lying between them. Germline assignment: CDR1 LNHNV and CDR2 YYDKDF (reference sequence). The CDR3 runs to 13 residues. Random hexamers were used to reverse transcribe roughly 0.45 to 1 ug of RNA. With immunoSEQ multiplex PCR, TCR beta CDR3 was amplified across 54 Vbeta and 13 Jbeta. TCRdb recomputed calls from the immunoSEQ multiplex PCR reads with MiXCR, one row per CDR3 protein. The table includes about 210,000 distinct CDR3 sequences, about 95% detected once.

This chain connects TRBV15 to TRBJ2-5; either TRBD1 or TRBD2 may fit D (5 bases each). The sample was CD4+ T cells from PBMCs. This receptor was taken from a human donor with multiple sclerosis. CDR3 in amino acids: CATSGRDGETQYF. The CDR3 bases are TGTGCCACCAGCGGCCGGGACGGGGAGACCCAGTACTTC.